The rows below give T cell receptor beta chains drawn from one sample of a study of blood T cells in healthy people across ages. TCRdb re-called the 5' RACE reads with MiXCR, one entry per CDR3 protein. This sample has some 710,000 distinct CDR3 sequences, with about 20% found just once. Source material: blood. These TCRs come from a man in his sixties or seventies in good health. Both conserved end residues are part of each CDR3. The D gene is left open where the match is weak. Clone size is stated in some rows and not others, as once, few, many or a class when expanded.

.	TRBV18	14	many	TRBJ1-1	CASSLTTRNTEAFF	TGTGCCAGCTCACTAACGACCCGGAACACTGAAGCTTTCTTT
.	TRBV28	15	.	TRBJ1-2	CASSSQGPSLYGYTF	TGTGCCAGCAGTTCACAGGGCCCATCGCTCTATGGCTACACCTTC
.	TRBV7-6	16	.	TRBJ1-5	CASNPTLTYSNQPQHF	TGTGCCAGCAATCCCACATTAACCTATAGCAATCAGCCCCAGCATTTT
TRBD2	TRBV19	15	.	TRBJ2-1	CASSSIAGGYNEQFF	TGTGCCAGTAGTAGTATAGCGGGTGGATACAATGAGCAGTTCTTC
TRBD1	TRBV4-1	15	.	TRBJ1-3	CASTSAQGEGNTIYF	TGCGCCAGCACATCCGCACAGGGGGAGGGAAACACCATATATTTT
TRBD2	TRBV9	15	.	TRBJ2-5	CASSAWGGEREIQYF	TGTGCCAGCAGCGCTTGGGGAGGGGAACGAGAGATCCAGTACTTC
.	TRBV6-5	16	few	TRBJ2-7	CASRNVLGTGTYEQYF	TGTGCCAGCAGAAACGTACTAGGGACGGGGACCTACGAGCAGTACTTC
TRBD1	TRBV6-6	16	few	TRBJ2-3	CASSPLNRGHTDTQYF	TGTGCCAGCAGTCCCCTCAACAGGGGCCACACAGATACGCAGTATTTT
.	TRBV20-1	14	.	TRBJ2-2	CSASSVLDTGELFF	TGCAGTGCTAGCTCAGTGTTAGACACCGGGGAGCTGTTTTTT
TRBD2	TRBV3-1	13	few	TRBJ2-4	CASSPPGTSGAYF	TGTGCCAGCAGTCCCCCCGGGACTAGCGGTGCTTACTTC
.	TRBV7-9	14	few	TRBJ2-5	CASSLVRAAETQYF	TGTGCCAGCAGCTTAGTCAGGGCTGCAGAGACCCAGTACTTC
.	TRBV12-3/TRBV12-4	15	.	TRBJ2-3	CASAVRASGTDTQYF	TGTGCCAGCGCTGTCCGGGCTAGCGGCACAGATACGCAGTATTTT
TRBD1	TRBV24-1	17	.	TRBJ2-5	CATSDLSRTGSKETQYF	TGTGCCACCAGTGATTTGTCTCGGACAGGGTCCAAAGAGACCCAGTACTTC
.	TRBV28	15	.	TRBJ1-3	CASSPSQAGRNTIYF	TGTGCCAGCAGTCCCTCGCAGGCTGGACGAAACACCATATATTTT
.	TRBV7-2	17	.	TRBJ2-1	CASSLGGRGQPYNEQFF	TGTGCCAGCAGCTTAGGGGGGAGGGGACAGCCCTACAATGAGCAGTTCTTC
TRBD1	TRBV3-1	16	.	TRBJ1-1	CASSYRDRVAYTEAFF	TGTGCCAGCAGCTACCGGGACAGGGTGGCATACACTGAAGCTTTCTTT
TRBD1	TRBV24-1	14	.	TRBJ1-3	CATSQTGAGNTIYF	TGTGCCACCAGTCAGACAGGGGCAGGAAACACCATATATTTT
.	TRBV5-1	13	.	TRBJ1-4	CASSKASNEKLFF	TGCGCCAGCAGCAAGGCCAGCAATGAAAAACTGTTTTTT
TRBD1	TRBV6-1	19	few	TRBJ1-3	CASSATFGTATPLLNTIYF	TGTGCCAGCAGTGCAACCTTCGGGACAGCTACTCCGCTTTTAAACACCATATATTTT
TRBD2	TRBV20-1	14	.	TRBJ2-1	CSASGLADYNEQFF	TGCAGTGCCTCCGGACTAGCGGACTACAATGAGCAGTTCTTC
.	TRBV2	14	.	TRBJ1-3	CASNFGTSGDTIYF	TGTGCCAGCAATTTCGGGACCTCCGGGGACACCATATATTTT
.	TRBV7-2	15	few	TRBJ2-7	CASSLDQAGPYEQYF	TGTGCCAGCAGCTTAGACCAGGCTGGTCCCTACGAGCAGTACTTC
.	TRBV12-3/TRBV12-4	16	.	TRBJ1-4	CASSLGTPATNEKLFF	TGTGCCAGCAGTTTAGGGACACCTGCTACTAATGAAAAACTGTTTTTT
.	TRBV28	15	.	TRBJ1-5	CASSFLTRGHQPQHF	TGTGCCAGCAGTTTCCTGACCAGGGGCCATCAGCCCCAGCATTTT
TRBD1	TRBV27	14	.	TRBJ2-3	CASSSPQGPDTQYF	TGTGCCAGCAGTTCCCCACAGGGGCCGGATACGCAGTATTTT
.	TRBV5-1	12	few	TRBJ2-5	CASRKGQETQYF	TGCGCCAGCAGGAAAGGACAAGAGACCCAGTACTTC
TRBD1	TRBV9	15	.	TRBJ1-6	CASSPQGADNSPLHF	TGTGCCAGCAGCCCTCAGGGGGCGGATAATTCACCCCTCCACTTT
TRBD2	TRBV6-4	15	few	TRBJ2-3	CASSDVLAGIDTQYF	TGTGCCAGCAGTGACGTCCTAGCGGGAATAGATACGCAGTATTTT
TRBD2	TRBV5-1	15	few	TRBJ2-1	CASSLSSGGDNEQFF	TGCGCCAGCAGCTTATCCAGCGGGGGGGACAATGAGCAGTTCTTC
.	TRBV12-5	14	.	TRBJ1-1	CASGSDRLNTEAFF	TGTGCTAGTGGTTCGGACAGATTAAACACTGAAGCTTTCTTT
.	TRBV7-2	16	few	TRBJ1-4	CASSLAEGVTNEKLFF	TGTGCCAGCAGCTTAGCGGAGGGGGTGACTAATGAAAAACTGTTTTTT
.	TRBV7-2	13	.	TRBJ2-1	CASSSDSGFGQFF	TGTGCCAGCAGCTCCGATTCCGGGTTTGGGCAGTTCTTC
.	TRBV27	14	many	TRBJ2-5	CASSLFRPQDPQYF	TGTGCCAGCAGTTTATTCAGACCCCAAGATCCCCAGTACTTC
.	TRBV7-9	16	.	TRBJ2-3	CASSRRWTGDGDTQYF	TGTGCCAGCAGCCGGCGCTGGACGGGGGATGGAGATACGCAGTATTTT
TRBD1	TRBV7-9	16	.	TRBJ2-1	CASSPPTGAADNEQFF	TGTGCCAGCAGCCCTCCGACAGGGGCGGCGGACAATGAGCAGTTCTTC
TRBD1	TRBV3-1	13	.	TRBJ1-2	CASSQTGGFGYTF	TGTGCCAGCAGCCAAACAGGGGGCTTCGGCTACACCTTC
.	TRBV29-1	9	.	TRBJ2-1	CSVGSHKFF	TGCAGCGTTGGTTCTCACAAGTTCTTC
TRBD2	TRBV4-2	17	few	TRBJ2-2	CASQTLGLATNTGELFF	TGTGCCAGCCAGACCCTAGGACTAGCGACGAACACCGGGGAGCTGTTTTTT
.	TRBV6-5	16	.	TRBJ1-2	CASSYRAGEPNYGYTF	TGTGCCAGCAGTTACCGGGCGGGGGAACCTAACTATGGCTACACCTTC
.	TRBV13	15	few	TRBJ2-2	CASSLSGGELGELFF	TGTGCCAGCAGCTTAAGCGGCGGGGAGTTGGGGGAGCTGTTTTTT
TRBD1	TRBV10-3	13	.	TRBJ2-1	CAISAGTDNEQFF	TGTGCCATCAGTGCGGGGACAGACAATGAGCAGTTCTTC
TRBD1	TRBV5-1	15	many	TRBJ2-1	CASSNRDRAGNEQFF	TGCGCCAGCAGCAACAGGGACAGGGCCGGCAATGAGCAGTTCTTC
TRBD2	TRBV6-1	18	few	TRBJ2-3	CASSKGRLAQGRTDTQYF	TGTGCCAGCAGTAAGGGGAGACTAGCCCAGGGCCGAACAGATACGCAGTATTTT
TRBD2	TRBV6-5	15	few	TRBJ2-1	CASSHLAGGGNEQFF	TGTGCCAGCAGTCACCTAGCGGGAGGGGGCAATGAGCAGTTCTTC
.	TRBV2	15	few	TRBJ1-6	CASSEAGQANSPLHF	TGTGCCAGCAGTGAAGCGGGCCAGGCCAATTCACCCCTCCACTTT
.	TRBV25-1	12	once	TRBJ1-2	CASSLGQAQLAF	TGTGCCAGCAGTTTGGGGCAGGCTCAATTAGCCTTC
.	TRBV20-1	14	few	TRBJ2-1	CSALPSSSYNEQFF	TGCAGTGCCCTACCCTCTAGCTCCTACAATGAGCAGTTCTTC
.	TRBV5-1	16	.	TRBJ1-5	CASSLVGGDFTQPQHF	TGCGCCAGCAGCTTGGTCGGGGGCGATTTTACTCAGCCCCAGCATTTT
.	TRBV3-1	14	.	TRBJ1-1	CASSQGGGLTEAFF	TGTGCCAGCAGCCAAGGTGGCGGACTCACTGAAGCTTTCTTT
TRBD2	TRBV29-1	13	.	TRBJ2-1	CSVRLSGGDEQFF	TGCAGCGTACGTCTTTCGGGAGGGGATGAGCAGTTCTTC
.	TRBV12-3/TRBV12-4	12	.	TRBJ1-2	CASSYRVDGYTF	TGTGCCAGCAGTTACAGGGTTGATGGCTACACCTTC
TRBD1	TRBV5-1	14	.	TRBJ2-5	CASSLALDRGDGNF	TGCGCCAGCAGCTTGGCCCTGGACAGGGGAGACGGAAACTTC
TRBD1	TRBV12-3/TRBV12-4	14	many	TRBJ1-5	CASSKRGRNQPQHF	TGTGCCAGCAGCAAGAGGGGGCGGAATCAGCCCCAGCATTTT